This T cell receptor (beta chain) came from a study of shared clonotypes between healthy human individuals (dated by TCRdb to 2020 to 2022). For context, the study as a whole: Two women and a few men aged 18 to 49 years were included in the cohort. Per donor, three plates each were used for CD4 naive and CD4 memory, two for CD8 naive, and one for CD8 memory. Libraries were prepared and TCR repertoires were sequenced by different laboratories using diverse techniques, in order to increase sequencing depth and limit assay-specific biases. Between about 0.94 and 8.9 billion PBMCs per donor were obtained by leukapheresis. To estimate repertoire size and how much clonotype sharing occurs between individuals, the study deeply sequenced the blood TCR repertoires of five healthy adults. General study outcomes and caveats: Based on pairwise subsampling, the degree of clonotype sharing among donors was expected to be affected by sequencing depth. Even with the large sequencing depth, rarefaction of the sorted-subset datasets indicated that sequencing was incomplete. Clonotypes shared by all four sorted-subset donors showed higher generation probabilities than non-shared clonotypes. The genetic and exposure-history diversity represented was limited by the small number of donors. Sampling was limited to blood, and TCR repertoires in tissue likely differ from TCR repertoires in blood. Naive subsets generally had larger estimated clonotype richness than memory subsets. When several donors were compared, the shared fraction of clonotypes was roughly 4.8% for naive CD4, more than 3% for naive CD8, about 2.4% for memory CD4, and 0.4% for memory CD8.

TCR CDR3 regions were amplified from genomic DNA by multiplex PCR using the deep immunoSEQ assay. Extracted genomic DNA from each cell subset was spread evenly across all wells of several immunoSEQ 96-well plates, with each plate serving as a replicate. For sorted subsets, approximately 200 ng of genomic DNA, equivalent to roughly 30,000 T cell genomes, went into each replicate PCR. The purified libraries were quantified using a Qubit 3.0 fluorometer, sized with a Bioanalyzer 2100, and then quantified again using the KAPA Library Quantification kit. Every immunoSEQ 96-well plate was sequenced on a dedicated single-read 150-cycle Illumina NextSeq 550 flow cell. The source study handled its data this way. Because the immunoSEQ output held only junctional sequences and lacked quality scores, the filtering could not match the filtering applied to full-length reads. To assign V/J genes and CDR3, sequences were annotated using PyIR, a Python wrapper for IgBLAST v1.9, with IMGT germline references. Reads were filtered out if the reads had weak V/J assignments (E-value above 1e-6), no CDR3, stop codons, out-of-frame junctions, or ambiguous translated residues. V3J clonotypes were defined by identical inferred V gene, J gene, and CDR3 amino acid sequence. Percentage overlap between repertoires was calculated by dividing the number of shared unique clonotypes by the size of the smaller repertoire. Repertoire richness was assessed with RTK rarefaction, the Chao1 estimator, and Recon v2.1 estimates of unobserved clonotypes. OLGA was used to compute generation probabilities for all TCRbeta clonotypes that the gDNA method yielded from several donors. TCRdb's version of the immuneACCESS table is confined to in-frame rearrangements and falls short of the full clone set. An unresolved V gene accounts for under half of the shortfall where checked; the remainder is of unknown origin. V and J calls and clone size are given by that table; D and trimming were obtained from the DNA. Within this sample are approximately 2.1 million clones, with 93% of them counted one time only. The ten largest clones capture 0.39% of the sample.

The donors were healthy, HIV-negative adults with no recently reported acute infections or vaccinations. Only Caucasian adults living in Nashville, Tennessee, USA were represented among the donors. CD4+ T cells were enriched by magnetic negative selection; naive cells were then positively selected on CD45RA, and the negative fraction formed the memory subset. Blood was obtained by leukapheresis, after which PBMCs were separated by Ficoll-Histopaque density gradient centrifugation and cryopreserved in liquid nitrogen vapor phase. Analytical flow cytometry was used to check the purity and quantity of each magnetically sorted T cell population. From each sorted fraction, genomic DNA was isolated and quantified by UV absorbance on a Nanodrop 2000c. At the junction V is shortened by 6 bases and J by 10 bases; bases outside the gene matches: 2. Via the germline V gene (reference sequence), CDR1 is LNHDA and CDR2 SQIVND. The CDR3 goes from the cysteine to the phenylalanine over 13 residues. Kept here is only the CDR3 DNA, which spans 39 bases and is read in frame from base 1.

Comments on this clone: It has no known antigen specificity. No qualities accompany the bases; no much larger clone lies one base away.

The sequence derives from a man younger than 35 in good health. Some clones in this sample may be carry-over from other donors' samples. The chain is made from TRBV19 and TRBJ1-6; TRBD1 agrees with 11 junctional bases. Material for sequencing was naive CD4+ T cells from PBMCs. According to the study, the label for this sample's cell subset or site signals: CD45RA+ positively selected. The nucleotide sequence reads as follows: TGTGCCAGTAGAGGGACAGGGGGATCACCCCTCCACTTT. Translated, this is CASRGTGGSPLHF.